This T cell receptor (beta chain) was profiled in a study of blood T cell repertoires in COVID-19 (dated by TCRdb to the early 2020s). For the study in its entirety: Samples from collaborators originated in the United States, Italy and Spain and spanned both the acute and convalescent phases of COVID-19. The prospective study material was composed of cDNA or gDNA derived from T cells, B-cell-depleted T cells, or PBMCs. Subjects who had been exposed to COVID-19, were actively infected with it, or had recovered from it provided the deeply sampled blood TCRbeta repertoires that made up the dataset. A freely available public database, intended as a resource for researchers studying the immune response to SARS-CoV-2, is where the repertoires were released. Samples were obtained from the ongoing ImmuneRACE study (first 160 participants) and from some 1,300 subjects provided by 6 global collaborators. Sample metadata almost always included a de-identified subject ID, COVID-19 status, age in years and sex. Where available, HLA class I and class II types were obtained from metadata supplied by the sample provider rather than from assay-based typing. Study-level results and caveats: How much clinical and demographic metadata was included differed by source and by participant, and the metadata was provided uncurated.

TCRbeta CDR3 regions were amplified from genomic DNA by means of the immunoSEQ Assay, a bias-controlled multiplex PCR. Processing in the source paper ran as follows. The number of nucleated cells in each sample was estimated by amplification of reference gene primers within the assay. To quantify the absolute abundance of each unique TCRbeta CDR3 rearrangement, sequence reads were collapsed and filtered. Productive Simpson clonality was computed per sample as the square root of Simpson's diversity index over productive rearrangements. TCRdb carries this immuneACCESS record with in-frame sequences only. Its versions omit some clonotypes, under half of them owing to an unresolved V gene in the studies checked, with the rest unexplained. That table is the source of V, J and clone size, and D and trimming were worked out from the DNA. This sample holds around 60,000 clones; approximately 72% were observed only once. Around 4.8% of the sample goes to the ten largest clones.

One collaborating source in Seattle enrolled patients during active infection and followed them longitudinally through the course of disease. Each collaborating institution followed its own protocols to collect whole blood in K2EDTA tubes. Collaborator samples were shipped for TCRbeta analysis as frozen whole blood, isolated PBMCs, or DNA extracted from either sample type. Remarks on this clone: Which antigen it targets is not known. The sample holds no much larger clone one base away, and base qualities are not on file.

The CDR3 covers 16 residues, taking in both the cysteine and the phenylalanine. Just the 48-base CDR3 DNA is kept, in frame starting at base 1. V is pruned by 5 bases and J by 6 bases, leaving 9 bases of the junction without a gene match. CDR1 and CDR2, looked up from the germline V gene (reference sequence), are SGHNT and YYREEE. Sequencing was done on a sample of peripheral blood. The sequence joins TRBV5-4 to TRBJ2-3, and 13 bases in between align with TRBD2. The TCR was taken from a woman between 65 and 79 years old with COVID-19, enrolled during active disease. The sequenced DNA is TGTGCCAGCAGATCAGGACTAGCGGGAGTGTTGGATACGCAGTATTTT. Translation gives CASRSGLAGVLDTQYF.